The 18 T cell receptor beta chains below were found in one sample sequenced in a study of blood T cells in healthy people across ages. Next came a second PCR, run for about 7 to 11 cycles, which used a sample-barcoded 5' primer along with a J-beta primer mix. One entry per CDR3 protein results from TCRdb running MiXCR on the 5' RACE reads. The sample contains roughly 700,000 distinct CDR3 sequences, just under 25% of which appear only once. These data were also filed under a second study, of T cells of mothers and their children.

The sequenced material came from blood. These receptors were obtained from a boy aged 5 to 17 in good health.

The chain has TRBV25-1 and TRBJ2-1; D is possibly TRBD1 (5 bases). V was shortened by 10 bases and J by 6 bases, with 13 bases between the two germline ends. Germline-derived CDR1 and CDR2 are MGHDK and SYGVNS. The CDR3 spans 12 residues. DNA for the CDR3: TGTGCCACCCAGGGTACCGCCAATGAGCAGTTCTTC. It codes for CATQGTANEQFF.

The chain has TRBV25-1 and TRBJ1-1, with D possibly TRBD1 on 5 matching bases. V gave up 0 bases and J gave up 7 bases, with 9 bases separating them. The CDR3 is 13 residues long. Germline V gives CDR1 MGHDK, CDR2 SYGVNS. Here the CDR3 DNA reads TGTGCCAGCAGTGAATATCTGGACAATGAAGCTTTCTTT. Translation: CASSEYLDNEAFF.

The chain couples TRBV20-1 to TRBJ2-5; no clear D. Trimming took off 3 bases at V and 1 base at J, with 3 bases between the two ends. The CDR3 spans 11 residues. Germline V gene data show CDR1 as DFQATT and CDR2 as SNEGSKA (reference sequence). The CDR3 DNA is TGCAGTGCTAGCTTCCAAGAGACCCAGTACTTC. This gives the protein CSASFQETQYF.

This clonotype was seen only a few times. The chain combines TRBV12-3 or TRBV12-4 with TRBJ1-2; TRBD1 matches 7 bases. With V trimmed by 5 bases and J by 8 bases, 17 bases remained unmatched. CDR3 length: 16 amino acids. Here the CDR3 reads CASSLVGTAGREGYTF. CDR3 bases: TGTGCCAGCAGTCTAGTTGGGACAGCCGGCCGGGAGGGCTACACCTTC.

This clonotype was seen more than once but under ten times. This rearrangement joins TRBV20-1 to TRBJ2-2; either TRBD1 or TRBD2 may fit D (6 bases each). CDR1 DFQATT and CDR2 SNEGSKA come from the germline V gene (reference sequence). Trimming took 6 bases from V and 0 from J, leaving 8 bases between them. The CDR3 has 13 amino acids. The CDR3 DNA follows: TGCAGTGCAGGGGGGCCGAACACCGGGGAGCTGTTTTTT. This sequence encodes CSAGGPNTGELFF.

As DNA, the CDR3 is TGCAGTGCTAGCATTGGGTACGAGCAGTACTTC. This translates into CSASIGYEQYF. V is TRBV20-1 and J is TRBJ2-7; D is unclear. The CDR3 loop spans 11 amino acids. V lost 3 bases and J lost 4, with 7 bases in between. In germline, CDR1 is DFQATT, CDR2 SNEGSKA (reference sequence).

This rearrangement joins TRBV15 to TRBJ1-6, with D possibly matching TRBD1 (6 bases). Germline V gene sequence: CDR1 LNHNV, CDR2 YYDKDF (reference sequence). Trimming shortened V by 1 base and J by 10 bases, and 14 bases separated the two germline ends. This CDR3 has 15 amino acids. The DNA for the CDR3 is TGTGCCACCAGCAGAGCCGGGGACAATTGGTCACCCCTCCACTTT. This sequence encodes CATSRAGDNWSPLHF.

The genes are TRBV6-1 and TRBJ1-2; TRBD1 matches 7 bases. After removal of 6 bases from V and 7 bases from J, the junction contained 11 bases not matched to a gene. The CDR3 is 14 residues long. CDR1 and CDR2 from the germline V gene are MNHNS and SASEGT. As DNA, the CDR3 is TGTGCCAGCAGGTCGACAGGGATTCCTCTTGGCTACACCTTC. It specifies CASRSTGIPLGYTF.

This chain connects TRBV7-8 to TRBJ2-1; TRBD1 is a possible D gene (5 bases). The V end was cut by 7 bases, the J end by 7 bases, with 17 bases between. The length of the CDR3 is 14 residues. Germline V gene sequence: CDR1 SGHVS, CDR2 FQNEAQ. CDR3 in amino acids: CASTPGPDWNEQFF. The CDR3 region has the DNA TGTGCCAGCACTCCAGGGCCCGATTGGAATGAGCAGTTCTTC.

The gene calls are TRBV20-1 and TRBJ1-5; no definite D call. This CDR3 is 13 amino acids long. V lost 0 bases and J 6 bases, leaving 9 bases between the germline ends. The germline CDR1 and CDR2 sequences are DFQATT and SNEGSKA (reference sequence). DNA for the CDR3: TGCAGTGCTAGAGACCCATATTCTCAGCCCCAGCATTTT. Translated, it gives CSARDPYSQPQHF.

This chain links TRBV28 with TRBJ2-4, with TRBD1 as a possible D gene (6 bases). The V end was cut by 6 bases, the J end by 9 bases, with 12 bases between. The CDR3 has 12 residues. Germline values: CDR1 MDHEN, CDR2 SYDVKM. The CDR3 nucleotides are TGTGCCAGCAGCCAGGGACAATCCATTCAGTACTTC. Its translation: CASSQGQSIQYF. Full variable domain (outside the CDR3, taken from reference TRBV28 and TRBJ2-4): DVKVTQSSRYLVKRTGEKVFLECVQDMDHENMFWYRQDPGLGLRLIYFSYDVKMKEKGDIPEGYSVSREKKERFSLILESASTNQTSMYLCASSQGQSIQYFGAGTRLSVL.

The sample holds a few counts of this clonotype. The chain couples TRBV7-2 to TRBJ2-5; tentatively, D is TRBD1 or TRBD2 (6 bases each). V shed 5 bases and J shed 7 bases, with 17 bases lying between them. From germline, CDR1 is SGHTA and CDR2 FQGNSA. The CDR3 covers 14 residues. CDR3 in amino acids: CASSPQRGRGTQYF. CDR3 bases: TGTGCCAGCAGCCCACAACGGGGGCGTGGGACCCAGTACTTC.

As for this clonotype: Compared with germline, one end of the junction differs, possibly owing to a read error. The chain recombines TRBV5-1 with TRBJ2-5, with D possibly being TRBD2 (5 bases). From germline, CDR1 is SGHRS and CDR2 YFSETQ. The CDR3 is 16 amino acids. The DNA of the CDR3 is TGCGCCAGCAGCTTGGCCACACCGCTCATCGGGGAGACCCAGTCCTTC. Protein: CASSLATPLIGETQSF.

Concerning this clonotype: The junction departs from the called germline gene at one end, perhaps through a read error. The V and J genes are TRBV20-1 and TRBJ1-2; D call uncertain. Germline V CDR1 and CDR2: DFQATT, SNEGSKA (reference sequence). The CDR3 consists of 15 residues. The CDR3 DNA follows: TGCAGTGCCAGAGGACCACCCCAAGATGACTATGGCTACACCTTC. Amino acids: CSARGPPQDDYGYTF.

This clonotype has just a few counts. The gene calls are TRBV7-2 and TRBJ1-1; D is perhaps TRBD1 (6 bases). The CDR3 runs to 14 residues. Germline CDR1 reads SGHTA; CDR2 reads FQGNSA. Trimming removed 4 bases from V and 4 bases from J, with 13 bases in between. This chain's CDR3 is CASSYQTGSTEAFF. In nucleotides, the CDR3 is TGTGCCAGCAGCTATCAGACAGGCAGCACTGAAGCTTTCTTT.

This clonotype was detected only a few times. The chain has TRBV2 and TRBJ2-2; D not certain. Trimming took 4 bases from V and 1 from J, leaving 7 bases between them. The V gene's germline CDR1 is SNHLY and CDR2 FYNNEI. The CDR3 has 14 amino acids. The CDR3 nucleotides are TGTGCCAGCAGTGGGGTACAGAACACCGGGGAGCTGTTTTTT. Its translation is CASSGVQNTGELFF.

The chain joins TRBV11-2 to TRBJ2-5, with unresolved D. The end of the DNA aligns better with TRBJ2-1, so the J call may be wrong. CDR3 length: 15 residues. CDR1 is SGHAT and CDR2 is FQNNGV in the germline V gene. CDR3 residues: CASSHDGKAYNEQFF. The CDR3 nucleotides are TGTGCCAGCAGCCATGACGGTAAAGCCTACAATGAGCAGTTCTTC.

This clonotype was seen more than once but under ten times. The chain recombines TRBV20-1 with TRBJ2-5, with TRBD2 matching over 14 bases. V trimming: 7 bases; J trimming: 5 bases; junction bases outside the gene matches: 9. The CDR3 sequence is 15 residues long. Per germline, CDR1 DFQATT and CDR2 SNEGSKA (reference sequence). CDR3 DNA: TGCAGTGGCGGGGGACTAGCGGGAGAGGGGGAGACCCAGTACTTC. Translated, it gives CSGGGLAGEGETQYF.